One and the same sample provided the 10 T cell receptor beta chains below, sequenced in a study of T cells in localized non-small cell lung cancer. Produced via immunoSEQ multiplex PCR; TCRdb's table is partial and in-frame only. The top ten hold 11% of the sample, which has 2,000 to 3,000 clones, nearly 40% seen once. The source material was lung tumor tissue, sampled before any cancer treatment. The origin of the receptors is a male donor aged 60 or older with stage II squamous cell lung carcinoma.

This clone was counted only a few times. The V call is TRBV30, the J call TRBJ2-2, with 10 bases aligning to TRBD1. The CDR3 runs to 15 residues. Germline CDR1 GTSNPN, CDR2 SVGIG (reference sequence). The ends lost 5 bases at V and 6 bases at J; junction bases unmatched: 9. CDR3 bases: TGTGCCTGGGGCAGAGGGACAGGGGCGGCCGGGGAGCTGTTTTTT. Amino acid sequence: CAWGRGTGAAGELFF.

The genes are TRBV6-8 and TRBJ2-2; D gene uncertain. This CDR3 region has 14 residues. The germline V gene encodes CDR1 MNHGY and CDR2 SAAAGT. V lost 7 bases to trimming and J lost 4 bases, with 13 bases between them. The CDR3 region has the DNA TGTGCCAGCAATTTGGGCCCTCCCACCGGGGAGCTGTTTTTT. Translating it yields CASNLGPPTGELFF.

J is TRBJ1-3 and V is TRBV18, with D hard to call. Germline CDR1 and CDR2: KGHSH and LQKENI. The CDR3 is 17 amino acids. The V end was cut by 2 bases, the J end by 0 bases, with 14 bases between. The CDR3 nucleotides read TGTGCCAGCTCACCATCTGGCAGGCTTATCTCTGGAAACACCATATATTTT. This sequence encodes CASSPSGRLISGNTIYF.

The V gene is TRBV6-8, the J gene TRBJ2-7; D gene ambiguous. The germline V and J ends were trimmed by 5 bases and 7 bases, with 12 bases remaining between them. Germline CDR1 MNHGY, CDR2 SAAAGT. The CDR3 runs to 12 residues. CDR3 in DNA: TGTGCCAGCAGTCGTCCTTTCGGGGAGCAGTACTTC. This encodes CASSRPFGEQYF.

This clone was seen more than once but under ten times. The chain has TRBV9 and TRBJ1-5; possibly TRBD1 for D (5 bases). V was trimmed by 6 bases and J by 5 bases, leaving 12 bases between them. This CDR3 has 13 residues. The germline gives CDR1 SGDLS, CDR2 YYNGEE. Here the CDR3 reads CASMGTGDQPQHF. As DNA, the CDR3 is TGTGCCAGCATGGGGACGGGGGATCAGCCCCAGCATTTT.

The rearrangement links TRBV14 to TRBJ1-1; D possibly corresponds to TRBD1 (5 bases). Germline lookup yields CDR1 SGHDN and CDR2 FVKESK. The CDR3 has 16 amino acids. The V end lost 0 bases, the J end lost 0 bases, and 11 bases lay between the germline ends. The CDR3 sequence: CASSQDRQHMNTEAFF. DNA for the CDR3: TGTGCCAGCAGCCAAGATCGACAGCACATGAACACTGAAGCTTTCTTT.

The J gene is TRBJ1-5, the V gene TRBV6-8; 8 bases are shared with TRBD1. The V gene end was trimmed by 4 bases and the J gene end by 7 bases; junction bases not matched to a gene: 6. The CDR3 contains 14 residues. The germline CDR1 and CDR2 sequences are MNHGY and SAAAGT. In DNA, the CDR3 is TGTGCCAGCAGTTCGACAGGGGAAGGACAGCCCCAGCATTTT. Protein product: CASSSTGEGQPQHF.

By share, this clone counts as medium-sized. The rearrangement joins TRBV6-1 to TRBJ1-1; D unresolved. The CDR3 spans 18 residues. The V gene's germline CDR1 is MNHNS and CDR2 SASEGT. V was shortened by 1 base and J by 1 base, with 19 bases between the two germline ends. The CDR3 reads CASSEELIFPGKNTEAFF. The DNA of the CDR3 is TGTGCCAGCAGTGAAGAATTAATTTTTCCGGGAAAGAACACTGAAGCTTTCTTT.

A few counts support this clone. The CDR3 DNA is TGTGCCAGCAGCCCCTCAGAACTCTCCCGAGAGACCCAGTACTTC. Protein sequence: CASSPSELSRETQYF. The J gene is TRBJ2-5, the V gene TRBV11-3; unclear D gene. V lost 5 bases to trimming and J lost 4 bases, with 17 bases between them. This CDR3 is built from 15 residues. From germline, CDR1 is SGHNT and CDR2 YENEEA.

This clone is labeled as large (0.1 to 1%). The rearrangement joins TRBV11-3 to TRBJ1-1; D not certain. CDR3 length: 16 amino acids. The germline V gene has CDR1 SGHNT and CDR2 YENEEA. Trimming pared 1 base from V and 3 bases from J, leaving 15 bases between. This CDR3 reads CASSLGLSNHDTEAFF. DNA for the CDR3: TGTGCCAGCAGCTTAGGGCTAAGTAACCACGACACTGAAGCTTTCTTT.